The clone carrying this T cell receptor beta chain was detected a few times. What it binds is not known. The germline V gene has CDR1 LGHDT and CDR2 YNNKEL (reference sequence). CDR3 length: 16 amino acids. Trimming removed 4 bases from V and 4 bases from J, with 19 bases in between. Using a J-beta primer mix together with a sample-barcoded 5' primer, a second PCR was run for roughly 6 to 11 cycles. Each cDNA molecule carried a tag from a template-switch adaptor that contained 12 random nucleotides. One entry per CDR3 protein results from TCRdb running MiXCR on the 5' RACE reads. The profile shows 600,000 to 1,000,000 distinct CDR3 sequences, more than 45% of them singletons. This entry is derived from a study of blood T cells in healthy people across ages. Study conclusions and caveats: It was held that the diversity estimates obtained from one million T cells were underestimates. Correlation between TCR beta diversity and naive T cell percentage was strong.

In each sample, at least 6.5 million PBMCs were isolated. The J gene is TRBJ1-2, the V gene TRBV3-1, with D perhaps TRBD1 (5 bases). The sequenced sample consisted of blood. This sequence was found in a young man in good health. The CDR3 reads CASSLNQGGAGYGYTF. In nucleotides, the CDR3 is TGTGCCAGCAGCCTGAACCAGGGAGGGGCCGGCTATGGCTACACCTTC.